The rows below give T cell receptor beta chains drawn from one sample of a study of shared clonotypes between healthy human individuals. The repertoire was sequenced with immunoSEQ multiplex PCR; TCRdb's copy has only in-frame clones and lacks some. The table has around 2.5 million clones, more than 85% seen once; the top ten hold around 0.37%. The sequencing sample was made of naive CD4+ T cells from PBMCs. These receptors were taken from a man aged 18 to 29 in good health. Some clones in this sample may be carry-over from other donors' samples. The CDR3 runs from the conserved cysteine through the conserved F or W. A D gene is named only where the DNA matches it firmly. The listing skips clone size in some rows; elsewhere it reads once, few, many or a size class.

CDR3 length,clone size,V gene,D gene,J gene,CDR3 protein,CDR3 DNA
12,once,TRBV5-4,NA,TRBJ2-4,CASSLGGNIQYF,TGTGCCAGCAGCTTAGGAGGGAACATTCAGTACTTC
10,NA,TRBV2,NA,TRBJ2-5,CAKNAETQYF,TGTGCCAAGAACGCAGAGACCCAGTACTTC
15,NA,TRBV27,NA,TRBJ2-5,CASSLLRVGVETQYF,TGTGCCAGCAGTTTACTCAGGGTAGGGGTAGAGACCCAGTACTTC
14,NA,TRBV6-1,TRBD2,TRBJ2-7,CASSWGLPQNEQYF,TGTGCCAGCAGTTGGGGACTACCTCAAAACGAGCAGTACTTC
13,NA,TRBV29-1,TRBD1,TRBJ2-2,CSVGRGLDGELFF,TGCAGCGTTGGCAGGGGGCTCGACGGGGAGCTGTTTTTT
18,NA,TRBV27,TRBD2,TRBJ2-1,CASHRGLAGPAPVFEQFF,TGTGCCAGCCATCGGGGACTAGCGGGACCAGCCCCCGTTTTTGAGCAGTTCTTC
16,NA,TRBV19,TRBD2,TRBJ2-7,CASSSRTSGTSYEQYF,TGTGCCAGTAGTTCAAGGACTAGCGGGACCTCCTACGAGCAGTACTTC
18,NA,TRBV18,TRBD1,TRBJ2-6,CASSPVGQGIPGANVLTF,TGTGCCAGCTCACCAGTAGGACAGGGAATTCCTGGGGCCAACGTCCTGACTTTC
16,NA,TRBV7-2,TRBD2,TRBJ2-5,CASSVTSGPPQETQYF,TGTGCCAGCAGCGTAACTAGCGGGCCTCCTCAAGAGACCCAGTACTTC
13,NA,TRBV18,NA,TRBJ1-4,CASSRAYNEKLFF,TGTGCCAGCTCACGTGCCTATAACGAAAAACTGTTTTTT
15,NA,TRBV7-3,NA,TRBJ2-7,CASSLIEAGIYEQYF,TGTGCCAGCAGCTTAATCGAGGCAGGGATCTACGAGCAGTACTTC
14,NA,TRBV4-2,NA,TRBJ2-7,CASSPWDTTYEQYF,TGTGCCAGCAGCCCATGGGACACCACCTACGAGCAGTACTTC
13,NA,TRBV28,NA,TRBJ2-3,CASTLSETDTQYF,TGTGCCAGCACCCTCTCTGAGACAGATACGCAGTATTTT
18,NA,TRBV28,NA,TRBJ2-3,CASSPASFGGDSADTQYF,TGTGCCAGCAGTCCCGCGTCCTTCGGGGGAGATAGCGCAGATACGCAGTATTTT